One and the same sample provided the 15 T cell receptor beta chains below, sequenced in a study of identifying expanded T cells in peripheral blood. Measured with immunoSEQ multiplex PCR; TCRdb has only the in-frame clones, and not every one. This table has about 100,000 clones, approximately 83% appearing once. Source material: blood. The receptors derive from a person between 18 and 69 years old in good health.

The CDR3 nucleotides are TGTGCCAGCAGTGACGGGAGGATATCAACTAATGAAAAACTGTTTTTT. Protein sequence: CASSDGRISTNEKLFF. The chain links TRBV2 to TRBJ1-4; D gene unclear. The CDR3 sequence is 16 residues long. V was pared by 3 bases and J by 0 bases, with 11 bases between. Germline CDR1 reads SNHLY; CDR2 reads FYNNEI.

V and J are TRBV7-2 and TRBJ1-2; D is perhaps TRBD1 (5 bases). The V gene's germline CDR1 is SGHTA and CDR2 FQGNSA. There are 15 residues in the CDR3. V was shortened by 5 bases and J by 4 bases, with 17 bases between the two germline ends. CDR3 protein: CASSAIGTASYGYTF. DNA for the CDR3: TGTGCCAGCAGCGCAATCGGGACGGCTAGCTATGGCTACACCTTC.

This chain links TRBV11-1 with TRBJ2-5; D unclear. Germline V CDR1 and CDR2: SGHAT, FQDESV (reference sequence). The V and J ends lost 5 bases and 2 bases respectively, with 21 bases between them. This CDR3 is built from 17 residues. The chain's CDR3 is CASSPRLFAATQETQYF. For the CDR3, the DNA is TGTGCCAGCAGCCCGCGGTTATTCGCCGCAACACAAGAGACCCAGTACTTC.

The chain has TRBV7-2 and TRBJ2-3; unclear D gene. This CDR3 is 12 amino acids long. CDR1 is SGHTA and CDR2 is FQGNSA in the germline V gene. V was clipped by 2 bases and J by 6 bases, with 6 bases between them. The CDR3 region has the DNA TGTGCCAGCAGCTTATTGGGTGATACGCAGTATTTT. Protein product: CASSLLGDTQYF.

The V and J genes are TRBV19 and TRBJ2-1, with D possibly being TRBD1 (6 bases). The CDR3 contains 15 residues. V lost 6 bases and J 5 bases, leaving 17 bases between the germline ends. Germline assignment: CDR1 LNHDA and CDR2 SQIVND (reference sequence). CDR3 protein: CASSPPGHLNNEQFF. DNA of the CDR3: TGTGCCAGTAGCCCCCCGGGACACCTAAACAATGAGCAGTTCTTC.

The chain joins TRBV4-3 to TRBJ2-1; TRBD1 aligns across 9 bases. Losses at the gene ends were 1 base for V and 7 bases for J; bases not matched to a gene: 8. The CDR3 runs 16 residues. Germline V lookup: CDR1 LGHNA, CDR2 YSLEER. DNA for the CDR3: TGCGCCAGCAGCCAAGGTGGGGGACAGGGTACGAATGAGCAGTTCTTC. The encoded protein is CASSQGGGQGTNEQFF.

This sequence joins TRBV10-3 and TRBJ2-1, with D perhaps TRBD2 (6 bases). The V and J ends lost 7 bases and 3 bases respectively, with 22 bases between them. Per the germline V gene, CDR1 is ENHRY and CDR2 is SYGVKD. The length of the CDR3 is 17 residues. DNA for the CDR3: TGTGCCATCACCACCACCCGGGGGAGAGGGAACTACAATGAGCAGTTCTTC. Amino acid sequence: CAITTTRGRGNYNEQFF.

The rearrangement uses TRBV6-1 and TRBJ1-5; 9 bases are a match to TRBD1. Unmatched junction bases numbered 4, after V lost 6 bases and J lost 4 bases. The CDR3 covers 14 residues. Germline-derived CDR1 and CDR2 are MNHNS and SASEGT. CDR3: CASRPDRGNQPQHF. CDR3 in DNA: TGTGCCAGCAGGCCCGACAGGGGGAATCAGCCCCAGCATTTT.

The chain has TRBV4-1 and TRBJ2-2; unclear D gene. The CDR3 is 15 amino acids. Trimming took 2 bases from V and 2 from J, leaving 9 bases between them. CDR1 and CDR2 from the germline V gene are MGHRA and YSYEKL. The CDR3 DNA reads as TGCGCCAGCAGCCAAAGACCTATCAACACCGGGGAGCTGTTTTTT. It specifies CASSQRPINTGELFF.

The rearrangement joins TRBV18 to TRBJ1-3; maybe TRBD1 (6 bases). Trimming took off 3 bases at V and 0 bases at J, with 12 bases between the two ends. Germline lookup yields CDR1 KGHSH and CDR2 LQKENI. The length of the CDR3 is 16 residues. The CDR3 DNA follows: TGTGCCAGCTCACCCACGCCAGGGGACTCTGGAAACACCATATATTTT. It specifies CASSPTPGDSGNTIYF.

This clone turned up a few times. The J gene is TRBJ1-2, the V gene TRBV20-1; D gene unclear. Trimming stripped 6 bases from V and 8 bases from J, with 13 bases between. Germline CDR1 and CDR2: DFQATT and SNEGSKA (reference sequence). The CDR3 is made up of 11 amino acids. CDR3 nucleotides: TGCAGTGCGATGGTTTTGGGGGGCTACACCTTC. Its translation is CSAMVLGGYTF.

The chain joins TRBV30 to TRBJ1-2; D unresolved. CDR3 size: 12 residues. Germline CDR1 is GTSNPN and CDR2 is SVGIG (reference sequence). V lost 4 bases and J lost 8, with 14 bases in between. DNA for the CDR3: TGTGCCTGGACCAAAAATGGGAACGGCTACACCTTC. Amino acid sequence: CAWTKNGNGYTF.

This chain links TRBV7-8 with TRBJ2-2, with D possibly being TRBD2 (5 bases). Germline-derived CDR1 and CDR2 are SGHVS and FQNEAQ. The CDR3 spans 15 residues. V was trimmed by 2 bases and J by 7 bases, leaving 14 bases between them. The CDR3 coding sequence is TGTGCCAGCAGCTTACCGGGTGCGGGCCTCGGGGAGCTGTTTTTT. Protein product: CASSLPGAGLGELFF.

CDR3 coding DNA: TGTGCCACCCACCTTGACAGGGTATCCTACAATGAGCAGTTCTTC. Its translation: CATHLDRVSYNEQFF. The chain combines TRBV15 with TRBJ2-1; 7 bases map to TRBD1. The germline V gene encodes CDR1 LNHNV and CDR2 YYDKDF (reference sequence). V gave up 8 bases and J gave up 1 base; unmatched junction bases: 8. The CDR3 spans 15 residues.

Concerning this clone: One end of the junction fails to match germline, which may point to a read error. The chain links TRBV5-5 to TRBJ2-2; 8 nucleotides align to TRBD1. The CDR3 length is 15 residues. Germline CDR1 and CDR2: SGHKS and YYEKEE (reference sequence). For the CDR3, the DNA is TGTGCCAGCAGTTTGGACAGGGTCCCTCCCGGGGAGCTGTTTTTT. Its translation: CASSLDRVPPGELFF.